This record concerns one T cell receptor (beta chain) sequence. A second roughly 6 to 12 cycle PCR used barcoded and J-beta primers. TCRdb itself ran the 5' RACE reads through MiXCR, one entry per CDR3 protein. This table has about 1.5 million distinct CDR3 sequences, roughly 43% appearing once. Germline CDR1 and CDR2: SQVTM and ANQGSEA. The ends were cut back, 3 bases at V and 7 bases at J, with 24 bases in the middle. The CDR3 sequence is 16 residues long. This sample stems from a study of blood T cells in healthy people across ages. Caucasian individuals from Russia who were healthy and aged about 6 to 90 acted as donors. Samples each yielded at least 5 micrograms of total RNA.

Sequencing input: blood. The chain links TRBV29-1 to TRBJ1-2; D is possibly TRBD1 (6 bases). The receptor was derived from a woman aged 18-30 years in good health. As DNA, the CDR3 is TGCAGCGTTGAGGTAGCCAACGAACAGGGAAGGTTTGGCTACACCTTC. This translates into CSVEVANEQGRFGYTF.